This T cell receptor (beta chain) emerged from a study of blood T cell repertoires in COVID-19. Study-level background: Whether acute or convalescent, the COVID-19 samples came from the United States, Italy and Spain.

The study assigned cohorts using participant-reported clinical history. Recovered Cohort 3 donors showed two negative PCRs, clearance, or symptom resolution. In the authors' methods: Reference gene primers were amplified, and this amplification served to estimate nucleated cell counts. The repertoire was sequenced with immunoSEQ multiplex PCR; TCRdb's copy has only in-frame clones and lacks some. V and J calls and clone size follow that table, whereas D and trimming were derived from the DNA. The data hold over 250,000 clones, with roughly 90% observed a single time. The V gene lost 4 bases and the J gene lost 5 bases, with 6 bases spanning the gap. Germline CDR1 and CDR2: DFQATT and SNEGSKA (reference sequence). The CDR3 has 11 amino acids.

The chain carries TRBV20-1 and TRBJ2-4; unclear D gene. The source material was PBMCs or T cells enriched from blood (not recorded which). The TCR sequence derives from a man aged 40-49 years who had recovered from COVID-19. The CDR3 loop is CSAINQNIQYF. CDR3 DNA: TGCAGTGCTATAAATCAAAACATTCAGTACTTC.